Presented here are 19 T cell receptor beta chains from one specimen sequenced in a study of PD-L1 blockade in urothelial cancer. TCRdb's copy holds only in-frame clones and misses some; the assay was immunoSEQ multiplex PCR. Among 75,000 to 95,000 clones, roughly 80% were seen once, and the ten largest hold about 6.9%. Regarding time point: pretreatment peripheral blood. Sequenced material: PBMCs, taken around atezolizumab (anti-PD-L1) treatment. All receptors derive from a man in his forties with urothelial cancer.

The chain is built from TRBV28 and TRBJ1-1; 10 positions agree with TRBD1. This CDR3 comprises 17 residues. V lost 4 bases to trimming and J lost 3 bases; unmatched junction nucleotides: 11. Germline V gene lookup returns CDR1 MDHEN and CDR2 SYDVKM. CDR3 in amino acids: CASSSAGQGKRYTEAFF. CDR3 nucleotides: TGTGCCAGCAGTTCCGCGGGACAGGGGAAAAGGTACACTGAAGCTTTCTTT.

CDR3 DNA sequence: TGTGCCAGTAGTACCTCTTATAGCAATCAGCCCCAGCATTTT. Protein product: CASSTSYSNQPQHF. The chain links TRBV19 to TRBJ1-5, with no clear D. CDR1 is LNHDA, CDR2 SQIVND, per germline (reference sequence). The CDR3 sequence is 14 residues long. Trimming removed 4 bases at V and 0 bases at J, with 7 bases between.

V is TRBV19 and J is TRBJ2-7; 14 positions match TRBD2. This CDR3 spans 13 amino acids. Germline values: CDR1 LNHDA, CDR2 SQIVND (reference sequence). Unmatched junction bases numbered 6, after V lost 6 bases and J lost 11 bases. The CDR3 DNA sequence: TGTGCCAGTAGGACGGGACTAGCGGGAGTGGAGTACTTC. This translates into CASRTGLAGVEYF.

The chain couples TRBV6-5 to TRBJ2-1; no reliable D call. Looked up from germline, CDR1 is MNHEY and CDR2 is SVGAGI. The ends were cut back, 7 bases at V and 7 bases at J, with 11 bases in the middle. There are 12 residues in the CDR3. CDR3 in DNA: TGTGCCAGCAAGAACTCGTTAAATGAGCAGTTCTTC. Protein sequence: CASKNSLNEQFF.

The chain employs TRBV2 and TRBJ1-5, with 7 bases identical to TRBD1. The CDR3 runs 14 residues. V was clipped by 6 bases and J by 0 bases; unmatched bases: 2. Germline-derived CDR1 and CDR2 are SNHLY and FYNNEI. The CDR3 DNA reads TGTGCCAGCAGCGCAGGGGGTAGCAATCAGCCCCAGCATTTT. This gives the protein CASSAGGSNQPQHF.

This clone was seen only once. This CDR3 reads CASSVDDSNTEAFF. DNA for the CDR3: TGTGCCAGCAGCGTAGACGACTCGAACACTGAAGCTTTCTTT. This chain links TRBV9 with TRBJ1-1; D remains unclear. Per germline, CDR1 SGDLS and CDR2 YYNGEE. V lost 0 bases and J lost 1, with 7 bases in between. CDR3 length equals 14 residues.

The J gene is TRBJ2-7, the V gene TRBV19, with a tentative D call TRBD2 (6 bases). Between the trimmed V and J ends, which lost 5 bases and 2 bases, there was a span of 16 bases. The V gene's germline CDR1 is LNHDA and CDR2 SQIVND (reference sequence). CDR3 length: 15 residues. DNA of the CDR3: TGTGCCAGTAGTCGGGGTGGCGGGATAACCTACGAGCAGTACTTC. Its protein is CASSRGGGITYEQYF.

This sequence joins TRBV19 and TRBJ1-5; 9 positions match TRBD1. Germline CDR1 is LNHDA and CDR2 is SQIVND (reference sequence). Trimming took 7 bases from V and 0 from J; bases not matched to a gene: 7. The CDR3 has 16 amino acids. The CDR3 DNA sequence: TGTGCCAGTAAGGACAGGGGAGGATATAGCAATCAGCCCCAGCATTTT. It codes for CASKDRGGYSNQPQHF.

CDR3 loop: CASSQAGLNEKLFF. As DNA, the CDR3 is TGTGCCAGCAGCCAAGCGGGCCTTAATGAAAAACTGTTTTTT. The V call is TRBV28, the J call TRBJ1-4; D remains unclear. Germline lookup yields CDR1 MDHEN and CDR2 SYDVKM. V lost 6 bases and J lost 4, with 12 bases in between. This CDR3 has 14 residues.

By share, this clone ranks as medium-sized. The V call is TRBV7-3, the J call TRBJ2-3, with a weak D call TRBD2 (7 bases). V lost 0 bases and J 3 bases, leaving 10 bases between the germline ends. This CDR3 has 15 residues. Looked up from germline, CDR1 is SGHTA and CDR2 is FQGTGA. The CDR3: CASSLTGGPTDTQYF. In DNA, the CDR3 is TGTGCCAGCAGCTTAACGGGGGGGCCTACAGATACGCAGTATTTT.

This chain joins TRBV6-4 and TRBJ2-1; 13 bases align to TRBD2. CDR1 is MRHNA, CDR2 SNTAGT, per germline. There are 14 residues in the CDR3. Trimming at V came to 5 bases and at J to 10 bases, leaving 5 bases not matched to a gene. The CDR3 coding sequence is TGTGCCAGCAGTAGGACTAGCGGGAGTGGGGAGCAGTTCTTC. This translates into CASSRTSGSGEQFF.

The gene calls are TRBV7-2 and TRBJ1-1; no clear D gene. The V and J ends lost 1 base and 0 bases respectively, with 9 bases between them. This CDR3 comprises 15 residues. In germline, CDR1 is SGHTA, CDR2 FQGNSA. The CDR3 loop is CASSLVQFLNTEAFF. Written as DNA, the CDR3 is TGTGCCAGCAGCTTAGTACAGTTTTTGAACACTGAAGCTTTCTTT.

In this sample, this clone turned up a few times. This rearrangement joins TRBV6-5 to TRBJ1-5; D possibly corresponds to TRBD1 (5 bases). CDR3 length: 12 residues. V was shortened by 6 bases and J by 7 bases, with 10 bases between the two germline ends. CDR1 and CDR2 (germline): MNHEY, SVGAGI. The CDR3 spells CASSNGGQPQHF. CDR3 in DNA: TGTGCCAGCAGCAACGGGGGGCAGCCCCAGCATTTT.

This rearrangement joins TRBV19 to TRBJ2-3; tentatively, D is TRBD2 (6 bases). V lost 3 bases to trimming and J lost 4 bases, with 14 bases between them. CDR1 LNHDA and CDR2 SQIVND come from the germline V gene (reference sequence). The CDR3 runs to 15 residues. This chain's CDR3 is CASSITGAWPDTQYF. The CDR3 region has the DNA TGTGCCAGTAGTATCACGGGAGCTTGGCCAGATACGCAGTATTTT.

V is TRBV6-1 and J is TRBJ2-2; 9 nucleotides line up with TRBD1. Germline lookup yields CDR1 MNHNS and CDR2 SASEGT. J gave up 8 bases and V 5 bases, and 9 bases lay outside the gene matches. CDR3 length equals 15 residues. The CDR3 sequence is CASSPRDRVRGELFF. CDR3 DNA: TGTGCCAGCAGTCCCCGGGACAGGGTGAGGGGGGAGCTGTTTTTT.

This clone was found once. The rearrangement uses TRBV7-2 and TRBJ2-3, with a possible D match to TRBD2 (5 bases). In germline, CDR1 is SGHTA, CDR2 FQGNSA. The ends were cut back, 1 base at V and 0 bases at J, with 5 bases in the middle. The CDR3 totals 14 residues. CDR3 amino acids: CASSLVASTDTQYF. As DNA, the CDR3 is TGTGCCAGCAGCTTAGTAGCGAGCACAGATACGCAGTATTTT.

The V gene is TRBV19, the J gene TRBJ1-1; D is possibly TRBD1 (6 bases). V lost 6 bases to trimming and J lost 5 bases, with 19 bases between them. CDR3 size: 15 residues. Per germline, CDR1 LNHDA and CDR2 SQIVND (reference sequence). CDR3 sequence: CASSSGQTRGTEAFF. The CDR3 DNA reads TGTGCCAGTAGCTCGGGACAAACGAGGGGAACTGAAGCTTTCTTT. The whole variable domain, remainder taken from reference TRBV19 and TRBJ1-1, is DGGITQSPKYLFRKEGQNVTLSCEQNLNHDAMYWYRQDPGQGLRLIYYSQIVNDFQKGDIAEGYSVSREKKESFPLTVTSAQKNPTAFYLCASSSGQTRGTEAFFGQGTRLTVV.

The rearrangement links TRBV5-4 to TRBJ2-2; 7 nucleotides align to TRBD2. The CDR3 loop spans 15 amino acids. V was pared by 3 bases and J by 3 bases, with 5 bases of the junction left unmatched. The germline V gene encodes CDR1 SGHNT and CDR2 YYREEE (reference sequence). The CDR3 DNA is TGTGCCAGCAGCTCCGGACTAGGTGACACCGGGGAGCTGTTTTTT. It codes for CASSSGLGDTGELFF.

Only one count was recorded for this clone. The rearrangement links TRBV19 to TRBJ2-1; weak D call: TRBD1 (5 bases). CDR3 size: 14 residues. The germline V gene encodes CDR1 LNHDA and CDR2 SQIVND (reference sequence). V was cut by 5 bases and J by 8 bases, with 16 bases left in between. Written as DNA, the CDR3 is TGTGCCAGTAGTTGGACACAGACAACCTATGAGCAGTTCTTC. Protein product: CASSWTQTTYEQFF.